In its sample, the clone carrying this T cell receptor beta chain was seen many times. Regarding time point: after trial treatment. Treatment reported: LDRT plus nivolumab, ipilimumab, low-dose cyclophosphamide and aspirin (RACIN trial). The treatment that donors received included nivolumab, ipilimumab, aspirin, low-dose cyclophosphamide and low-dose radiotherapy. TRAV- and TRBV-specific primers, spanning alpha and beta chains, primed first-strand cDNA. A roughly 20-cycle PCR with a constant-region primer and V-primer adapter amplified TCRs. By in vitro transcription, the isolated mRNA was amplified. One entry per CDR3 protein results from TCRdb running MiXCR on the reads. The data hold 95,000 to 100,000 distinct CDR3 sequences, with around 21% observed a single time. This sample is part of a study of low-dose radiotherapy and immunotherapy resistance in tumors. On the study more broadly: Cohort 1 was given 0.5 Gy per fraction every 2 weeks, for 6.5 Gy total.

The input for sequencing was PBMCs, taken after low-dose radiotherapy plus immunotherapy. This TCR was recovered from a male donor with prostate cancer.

As DNA, the CDR3 is TGTGCCAGCAGCTTAGGTCAGGGGGCGAGTGGCTACACCTTC. Translated: CASSLGQGASGYTF. The chain joins TRBV7-3 to TRBJ1-2; the match to TRBD1 covers 8 bases. Germline V gives CDR1 SGHTA, CDR2 FQGTGA. Trimming at V came to 2 bases and at J to 7 bases, leaving 6 bases not matched to a gene. The CDR3 covers 14 residues. The full variable domain, rest sourced from reference TRBV7-3 and TRBJ1-2, is GAGVSQTPSNKVTEKGKYVELRCDPISGHTALYWYRQSLGQGPEFLIYFQGTGAADDSGLPNDRFFAVRPEGSVSTLKIQRTERGDSAVYLCASSLGQGASGYTFGSGTRLTVV.